Below are 21 T cell receptor beta chains sequenced from a single sample in a study of T cells after yellow fever vaccination. TCRdb analysed the 5' RACE reads with MiXCR anew, one entry per CDR3 protein. Altogether about 74,000 distinct CDR3 sequences are present, more than 5.5% being singletons, with the ten largest covering under 45%. The specimen was CD8+ T cells sorted from PBMCs, collected about 5 days after the first yellow fever vaccination. The receptors come from a man between 18 and 29 years old who received the YFV17D yellow fever vaccine.

In the case of this clonotype: This likely comes from a read error, as the CDR3 has no conserved phenylalanine or tryptophan at its end. This CDR3 reads CASSPNTYNEQFL. The DNA of the CDR3 is TGTGCCAGCAGCCCGAACACCTACAATGAGCAGTTCCTC. This sequence joins TRBV7-9 and TRBJ2-1, with unresolved D. Germline CDR1 reads SEHNR; CDR2 reads FQNEAQ (reference sequence). V dropped 5 bases and J dropped 2 bases, with 7 bases sitting between them. The CDR3 has 13 residues.

The sample holds many counts of this clonotype. The V and J genes are TRBV6-1 and TRBJ2-1, with 7 bases identical to TRBD2. CDR1 is MNHNS and CDR2 is SASEGT in the germline V gene. Trimming removed 1 base from V and 3 bases from J; junction bases left unmatched: 3. The CDR3 consists of 15 residues. Here the CDR3 reads CASSEEGGGYNEQFF. The DNA of the CDR3 is TGTGCCAGCAGTGAAGAAGGCGGGGGCTACAATGAGCAGTTCTTC.

The sample holds a few counts of this clonotype. The V call is TRBV3-1, the J call TRBJ1-5; tentatively, D is TRBD1 (5 bases). Looked up from germline, CDR1 is LGHDT and CDR2 is YNNKEL (reference sequence). The CDR3 sequence is 15 residues long. V was shortened by 0 bases and J by 5 bases, with 11 bases between the two germline ends. Here the CDR3 reads CASSQEWGVHQPQHF. In nucleotides, the CDR3 is TGTGCCAGCAGCCAAGAATGGGGGGTCCATCAGCCCCAGCATTTT.

This clonotype was detected a few times. The rearrangement links TRBV7-9 to TRBJ1-1; D remains unclear. Germline V gives CDR1 SEHNR, CDR2 FQNEAQ (reference sequence). V lost 1 base and J lost 5, with 11 bases in between. This CDR3 comprises 14 residues. The CDR3: CASSLDTPATEAFF. DNA of the CDR3: TGTGCCAGCAGCTTAGATACTCCAGCGACTGAAGCTTTCTTT.

The chain links TRBV27 to TRBJ2-1; TRBD1 matches at 8 bases. Germline V gene data show CDR1 as MNHEY and CDR2 as SMNVEV (reference sequence). CDR3 length: 15 residues. The V and J ends lost 6 bases and 10 bases, in that order; junction bases with no gene match: 14. DNA of the CDR3: TGTGCCAGCAGGCTGGGGACAGGAACCCTACACGAGCAGTTCTTC. Residues: CASRLGTGTLHEQFF.

This clonotype turned up a few times. The rearrangement links TRBV4-1 to TRBJ1-5; D unresolved. V was trimmed by 0 bases and J by 1 base, leaving 7 bases between them. Germline CDR1 reads MGHRA; CDR2 reads YSYEKL. The CDR3 length is 15 residues. CDR3 DNA sequence: TGCGCCAGCAGCCAAGAAAGGGTCAGCAATCAGCCCCAGCATTTT. Translation gives CASSQERVSNQPQHF.

This clonotype showed up just a few times. The V gene is TRBV29-1, the J gene TRBJ1-1, with a weak D call TRBD1 (5 bases). This CDR3 spans 16 amino acids. Germline V gives CDR1 SQVTM, CDR2 ANQGSEA. Between the trimmed V and J ends, which lost 1 base and 3 bases, there was a span of 18 bases. The CDR3 reads CSVEGVKASGDTEAFF. CDR3 coding DNA: TGCAGCGTTGAAGGGGTCAAGGCATCGGGGGACACTGAAGCTTTCTTT.

This clonotype was seen more than once but under ten times. The gene calls are TRBV6-5 and TRBJ2-7; 7 positions agree with TRBD1. The CDR3 runs 16 residues. Trimming took 0 bases from V and 6 from J; bases not matched to a gene: 11. Per the germline V gene, CDR1 is MNHEY and CDR2 is SVGAGI. The CDR3 loop is CASSYSAENTGAEQYV. The CDR3 DNA reads TGTGCCAGCAGTTACTCTGCCGAAAACACAGGGGCCGAGCAGTACGTC.

The rearrangement links TRBV6-2 or TRBV6-3 to TRBJ2-5; TRBD2 is a possible D gene (6 bases). Germline V gene sequence: CDR1 MNHEY, CDR2 SVGEGT. Trimming stripped 6 bases from V and 2 bases from J, with 25 bases between. This CDR3 is 18 amino acids long. CDR3 in DNA: TGTGCCAGCAGCCAAGAATCAGACCGGGACTCCGGACAAGAGACCCAGTACTTC. It codes for CASSQESDRDSGQETQYF.

V gene TRBV7-8 combines with J gene TRBJ2-5; 8 bases agree with TRBD1. With V trimmed by 1 base and J by 5 bases, 6 bases remained unmatched. Germline-derived CDR1 and CDR2 are SGHVS and FQNEAQ. This CDR3 comprises 15 residues. CDR3 DNA: TGTGCCAGCAGCTTAGAACAGGGGGGCCAGGAGACCCAGTACTTC. It specifies CASSLEQGGQETQYF.

This clonotype was detected many times. This chain joins TRBV28 and TRBJ1-5; D is undetermined. Deletions cut 3 bases from V and 7 bases from J, with 13 bases between. CDR3 length equals 14 residues. Germline V gives CDR1 MDHEN, CDR2 SYDVKM. CDR3 sequence (DNA): TGTGCCAGCAGTTTTTTTGGGTTATTCCAGCCCCAGCATTTT. This sequence encodes CASSFFGLFQPQHF.

Only a few counts were recorded for this clonotype. The chain is built from TRBV28 and TRBJ1-4; D may be TRBD1 (5 bases). The germline gives CDR1 MDHEN, CDR2 SYDVKM. The CDR3 runs 20 residues. V was pared by 3 bases and J by 1 base, with 24 bases between. CDR3 sequence reads: CASSFFAGRLWDQTNEKLFF. The CDR3 nucleotides read TGTGCCAGCAGTTTCTTTGCTGGCAGATTATGGGACCAAACTAATGAAAAACTGTTTTTT.

This clonotype was seen repeatedly, ten times or more. This chain uses TRBV23-1 with TRBJ2-5; no clear D. Being an ORF, TRBV23-1 has a function that is uncertain. The CDR3 loop spans 12 amino acids. V was cut by 4 bases and J by 3 bases, with 6 bases left in between. The CDR3 loop is CASSLSEETQYF. The CDR3 DNA sequence: TGCGCCAGCAGTCTGTCGGAAGAGACCCAGTACTTC.

This clonotype has more than one count but fewer than ten. V gene TRBV7-9 combines with J gene TRBJ1-1; D gene uncertain. The CDR3 length is 12 residues. CDR1 and CDR2 from the germline V gene are SEHNR and FQNEAQ (reference sequence). V was pared by 7 bases and J by 5 bases, with 11 bases between. The CDR3: CASMLRLTEAFF. CDR3 DNA sequence: TGTGCCAGCATGTTAAGGTTGACTGAAGCTTTCTTT.

This clonotype was counted at least ten times. The V and J genes are TRBV20-1 and TRBJ2-7; D remains ambiguous. Trimming removed 0 bases from V and 2 bases from J, with 8 bases in between. The germline CDR1 and CDR2 sequences are DFQATT and SNEGSKA (reference sequence). The CDR3 length is 13 residues. CDR3 nucleotides: TGCAGTGCTAGAGAACCGGTGACCTACGAGCAGTACGTC. Its protein is CSAREPVTYEQYV.

The chain links TRBV19 to TRBJ2-1, with a possible D match to TRBD1 (6 bases). V lost 5 bases and J lost 6, with 14 bases in between. The CDR3 is 14 amino acids. Germline CDR1 is LNHDA and CDR2 is SQIVND (reference sequence). CDR3 coding DNA: TGTGCCAGTAGTTCCACAGGGTACGTCAATGAGCAGTTCTTC. This sequence encodes CASSSTGYVNEQFF.

The chain combines TRBV20-1 with TRBJ2-3; D gene unclear. Per germline, CDR1 DFQATT and CDR2 SNEGSKA (reference sequence). Trimming removed 0 bases from V and 0 bases from J, with 7 bases in between. This CDR3 spans 14 amino acids. The CDR3 is CSAREPVSTDTQYF. Here the CDR3 DNA reads TGCAGTGCTAGAGAGCCAGTAAGCACAGATACGCAGTATTTT.

This clonotype has just one count. The V gene is TRBV19, the J gene TRBJ2-5; D not resolved. V lost 0 bases and J 5 bases, leaving 16 bases between the germline ends. CDR3 size: 16 residues. Germline values: CDR1 LNHDA, CDR2 SQIVND (reference sequence). In DNA, the CDR3 is TGTGCCAGTAGTATAGATCTTGTCGGCGGTCGGGAGACCCAGTACTTC. It encodes CASSIDLVGGRETQYF.

This clonotype was seen many times. V and J are TRBV29-1 and TRBJ1-1; 7 bases fit TRBD1. The CDR3 consists of 13 residues. Trimming at V came to 3 bases and at J to 3 bases, leaving 4 bases not matched to a gene. In germline, CDR1 is SQVTM, CDR2 ANQGSEA. The CDR3 sequence is CSVDTGEDTEAFF. The DNA for the CDR3 is TGCAGCGTTGATACAGGGGAGGACACTGAAGCTTTCTTT.

This clonotype was counted at least ten times. The gene calls are TRBV6-1 and TRBJ2-5; 7 bases map to TRBD2. This CDR3 region has 14 residues. J gave up 1 base and V 5 bases, and 4 bases lay outside the gene matches. Germline V CDR1 and CDR2: MNHNS, SASEGT. Here the CDR3 DNA reads TGTGCCAGCAGTACACGCGGGAGCCAAGAGACCCAGTACTTC. Amino acids: CASSTRGSQETQYF.

The genes are TRBV7-9 and TRBJ2-1, with 9 positions matching TRBD2. The CDR3 consists of 16 residues. CDR1 is SEHNR and CDR2 is FQNEAQ in the germline V gene (reference sequence). The V segment lost 2 bases and the J segment 7 bases; nucleotides outside the gene matches: 9. The CDR3 sequence: CASSLSSGGLLNEQFF. In DNA, the CDR3 is TGTGCCAGCAGCTTATCAAGCGGGGGGCTCTTGAATGAGCAGTTCTTC.